The 14 T cell receptor beta chains given below trace back to one sample, sequenced in a study of ipilimumab plus nivolumab after autologous stem cell transplantation. Data came from immunoSEQ multiplex PCR; TCRdb stores just in-frame clones and leaves some out. In the table there are tens of thousands of clones, 75% to 85% of which are singletons. The sequenced sample was PBMCs, obtained in a trial of ipilimumab plus nivolumab as post-transplant consolidation. The receptors were sampled from a male donor with diffuse large B-cell lymphoma.

This clone ranks as medium-sized. The gene calls are TRBV12-1 and TRBJ1-2. TRBV12-1 is given as a pseudogene. CDR3 size: 16 residues. The CDR3, as DNA: TGTGCCAGCAGCCCCTCCTACACCGGAGCTAACTATGGCTACACCTTC. This codes for CASSPSYTGANYGYTF.

This sequence joins TRBV7-9 and TRBJ2-3; D might be TRBD2 (7 bases). Trimming took off 8 bases at V and 9 bases at J, with 21 bases between the two ends. CDR3 length equals 14 residues. Germline CDR1 is SEHNR and CDR2 is FQNEAQ (reference sequence). CDR3 coding DNA: TGTGCCAGCGAGGGGGGGTTAGCCAGTGGAACGCAGTATTTT. As protein: CASEGGLASGTQYF.

CDR3 region: CASALTSVGTDTQYF. The DNA for the CDR3 is TGTGCCAGCGCACTGACTAGCGTAGGCACAGATACGCAGTATTTT. The chain carries TRBV19 and TRBJ2-3, with 8 bases aligning to TRBD2. Germline V gives CDR1 LNHDA, CDR2 SQIVND (reference sequence). CDR3 length equals 15 residues. With 9 bases clipped from V and 1 base from J, the junction kept 9 bases outside the gene matches.

This clone was seen just once. The rearrangement uses TRBV2 and TRBJ2-5; TRBD1 aligns across 7 bases. This CDR3 is built from 14 residues. CDR1 is SNHLY, CDR2 FYNNEI, per germline. J was trimmed by 0 bases and V by 7 bases; bases with no gene match: 5. CDR3 bases: TGTGCCAGCACCGGGACAGCGTACCAAGAGACCCAGTACTTC. It is translated as CASTGTAYQETQYF.

The rearrangement joins TRBV7-9 to TRBJ1-1; 8 positions agree with TRBD1. Unmatched junction bases numbered 3, after V lost 6 bases and J lost 6 bases. The CDR3 consists of 12 residues. Germline V gene lookup returns CDR1 SEHNR and CDR2 FQNEAQ (reference sequence). Written as DNA, the CDR3 is TGTGCCAGCAGACAGGGACAGGCTGAAGCTTTCTTT. Encoded protein: CASRQGQAEAFF.

This clone was recorded once. Germline is not matched at one junction end, which may reflect a read error. V and J are TRBV6-6 and TRBJ1-1; maybe TRBD1 (6 bases). Germline-derived CDR1 and CDR2 are MNHNY and SVGAGI (reference sequence). This CDR3 contains 15 residues. The CDR3 coding sequence is TGTGCCATCAGTGAGTATGGTGGGGGGCCCACTGAAGCTTTCTTT. It codes for CAISEYGGGPTEAFF.

The chain carries TRBV25-1 and TRBJ1-5, with D uncertain. This CDR3 comprises 17 residues. In germline, CDR1 is MGHDK, CDR2 SYGVNS. V lost 1 base, J lost 4 bases, and 17 bases lay in between. CDR3 in amino acids: CASSEWVAATNNQPQHF. The CDR3, as DNA: TGTGCCAGCAGTGAATGGGTGGCGGCAACCAATAATCAGCCCCAGCATTTT.

The rearrangement links TRBV7-9 to TRBJ2-1; TRBD1 matches at 10 bases. The V gene's germline CDR1 is SEHNR and CDR2 FQNEAQ (reference sequence). The CDR3 totals 16 residues. The ends lost 5 bases at V and 8 bases at J; junction bases unmatched: 12. The CDR3 spells CASSASPGTGAYEQFF. The CDR3 DNA reads TGTGCCAGCAGCGCTAGTCCGGGGACAGGGGCGTATGAGCAGTTCTTC.

The rearrangement links TRBV19 to TRBJ2-5; 8 nucleotides line up with TRBD1. The DNA matches TRBJ2-7 better at its end, which makes the J call doubtful. The CDR3 runs 16 residues. CDR1 LNHDA and CDR2 SQIVND come from the germline V gene (reference sequence). CDR3 coding DNA: TGTGCCAGTACCAACCGGGAGAACAGGGGGATTTACGAGCAGTACTTC. Its translation: CASTNRENRGIYEQYF.

The chain carries TRBV18 and TRBJ1-5; 7 bases line up with TRBD1. The CDR3 extends over 15 amino acids. Per the germline V gene, CDR1 is KGHSH and CDR2 is LQKENI. J lost 5 bases, V lost 3 bases, and 7 bases had no gene match. The CDR3 protein is CASSPFGDRDQPQHF. CDR3 sequence (DNA): TGTGCCAGCTCACCGTTTGGGGACAGAGATCAGCCCCAGCATTTT.

Only one count was recorded for this clone. V is TRBV18 and J is TRBJ1-2; D gene uncertain. The CDR3 extends over 14 amino acids. V was clipped by 5 bases and J by 5 bases, with 15 bases between them. In germline, CDR1 is KGHSH, CDR2 LQKENI. The CDR3 region has the DNA TGTGCCAGCTCAGCGGCGGAGAGATTTTATGGCTACACCTTC. Translated: CASSAAERFYGYTF.

V usage is TRBV7-9 and J usage is TRBJ2-1, with 11 positions matching TRBD2. The V gene end was trimmed by 5 bases and the J gene end by 3 bases; junction bases not matched to a gene: 9. The CDR3 contains 17 residues. Germline V gene data show CDR1 as SEHNR and CDR2 as FQNEAQ (reference sequence). CDR3 region: CASSPPTSGVGYNEQFF. The CDR3 coding sequence is TGTGCCAGCAGCCCCCCGACTAGCGGGGTGGGCTACAATGAGCAGTTCTTC.

The chain uses TRBV10-3 and TRBJ2-7; the match to TRBD2 covers 7 bases. The CDR3 sequence is 15 residues long. Trimming took 2 bases from V and 7 from J; bases not matched to a gene: 11. The germline V gene encodes CDR1 ENHRY and CDR2 SYGVKD. The CDR3 nucleotides are TGTGCCATCAGTGAGCATGGGCCCCACGGGAGGGAGCAGTACTTC. This sequence encodes CAISEHGPHGREQYF.

The V and J genes are TRBV7-2 and TRBJ2-7, with 7 bases matching TRBD1. V lost 5 bases, J lost 2 bases, and 3 bases stayed unmatched. Germline V gene sequence: CDR1 SGHTA, CDR2 FQGNSA. CDR3 size: 13 residues. The CDR3 sequence: CASSRDRTYEQYF. For the CDR3, the DNA is TGTGCCAGCAGCCGGGACAGAACCTACGAGCAGTACTTC.